These T cell receptor beta chains were read from a single sample in a study of blood T cell repertoires in COVID-19. The method was immunoSEQ multiplex PCR; TCRdb's version includes in-frame clones alone and lacks a portion of them. The top ten clones hold over 7% of a sample with about 140,000 clones, around 81% of them seen once. Sequenced: peripheral blood. The receptors were sampled from a human donor in a cohort sampled during active COVID-19. CDR3s include the opening cysteine and the closing phenylalanine or tryptophan. D genes are given only for firm matches. Some rows mark clone size as missing; the rest say once, few, many or name a class of expanded clone.

CDR3aa: CASSSRTADTEAFF; CDR3nt: TGTGCCAGCTCATCCCGGACAGCCGACACTGAAGCTTTCTTT; len: 14; d_gene: .; abundance: once; v_gene: TRBV18; j_gene: TRBJ1-1
CDR3aa: CASSSGLDNYGYTF; CDR3nt: TGTGCCAGCAGTTCAGGGTTAGATAACTATGGCTACACCTTC; len: 14; d_gene: .; abundance: .; v_gene: TRBV28; j_gene: TRBJ1-2
CDR3aa: CASSIDRGHSNQPQHF; CDR3nt: TGTGCCAGTAGTATAGACAGGGGGCATAGCAATCAGCCCCAGCATTTT; len: 16; d_gene: TRBD1; abundance: once; v_gene: TRBV19; j_gene: TRBJ1-5
CDR3aa: CASSLAGGVKFF; CDR3nt: TGCGCCAGCAGCTTGGCCGGGGGGGTTAAGTTCTTC; len: 12; d_gene: TRBD2; abundance: few; v_gene: TRBV5-1; j_gene: TRBJ2-1
CDR3aa: CASSFTASYEQYF; CDR3nt: TGTGCCAGCAGTTTTACAGCCTCCTACGAGCAGTACTTC; len: 13; d_gene: .; abundance: .; v_gene: TRBV27; j_gene: TRBJ2-7
CDR3aa: CAIRGSDSYNEQFF; CDR3nt: TGTGCCATCAGGGGGTCGGACAGTTACAATGAGCAGTTCTTC; len: 14; d_gene: .; abundance: once; v_gene: TRBV10-3; j_gene: TRBJ2-1
CDR3aa: CASSSRQENTEAFF; CDR3nt: TGTGCCAGCAGCTCGAGACAGGAGAACACTGAAGCTTTCTTT; len: 14; d_gene: .; abundance: .; v_gene: TRBV21-1; j_gene: TRBJ1-1
CDR3aa: CASSLDLRVQGDDYGYTF; CDR3nt: TGTGCCAGCAGCTTAGATCTGAGGGTTCAGGGGGATGACTATGGCTACACCTTC; len: 18; d_gene: TRBD1; abundance: .; v_gene: TRBV11-2; j_gene: TRBJ1-2
CDR3aa: CASSEGGQPQHF; CDR3nt: TGTGCCAGCAGCGAGGGAGGGCAGCCCCAGCATTTT; len: 12; d_gene: .; abundance: .; v_gene: TRBV25-1; j_gene: TRBJ1-5
CDR3aa: CASSSTRGGDSYNEQFF; CDR3nt: TGCGCCAGCAGCTCAACACGCGGGGGAGACTCCTACAATGAGCAGTTCTTC; len: 17; d_gene: TRBD2; abundance: .; v_gene: TRBV5-1; j_gene: TRBJ2-1
CDR3aa: CASSWGGYYEQYF; CDR3nt: TGTGCCAGCAGCTGGGGGGGCTACTACGAGCAGTACTTC; len: 13; d_gene: .; abundance: .; v_gene: TRBV5-4; j_gene: TRBJ2-7
CDR3aa: CASSSQDRVFGVETQYF; CDR3nt: TGTGCCAGCAGCTCCCAGGACAGGGTGTTTGGTGTGGAGACCCAGTACTTC; len: 17; d_gene: TRBD1; abundance: .; v_gene: TRBV7-6; j_gene: TRBJ2-5
CDR3aa: CASSVTSNADTQYF; CDR3nt: TGTGCCAGTAGTGTAACTAGCAACGCAGATACGCAGTATTTT; len: 14; d_gene: .; abundance: .; v_gene: TRBV19; j_gene: TRBJ2-3
CDR3aa: CASSPRGPGDTQYF; CDR3nt: TGTGCCAGCAGCCCACGGGGTCCGGGAGATACGCAGTATTTT; len: 14; d_gene: .; abundance: .; v_gene: TRBV7-3; j_gene: TRBJ2-3
CDR3aa: CASERRGTDGYTF; CDR3nt: TGTGCCAGCGAAAGAAGAGGGACAGACGGCTACACCTTC; len: 13; d_gene: TRBD1; abundance: .; v_gene: TRBV2; j_gene: TRBJ1-2